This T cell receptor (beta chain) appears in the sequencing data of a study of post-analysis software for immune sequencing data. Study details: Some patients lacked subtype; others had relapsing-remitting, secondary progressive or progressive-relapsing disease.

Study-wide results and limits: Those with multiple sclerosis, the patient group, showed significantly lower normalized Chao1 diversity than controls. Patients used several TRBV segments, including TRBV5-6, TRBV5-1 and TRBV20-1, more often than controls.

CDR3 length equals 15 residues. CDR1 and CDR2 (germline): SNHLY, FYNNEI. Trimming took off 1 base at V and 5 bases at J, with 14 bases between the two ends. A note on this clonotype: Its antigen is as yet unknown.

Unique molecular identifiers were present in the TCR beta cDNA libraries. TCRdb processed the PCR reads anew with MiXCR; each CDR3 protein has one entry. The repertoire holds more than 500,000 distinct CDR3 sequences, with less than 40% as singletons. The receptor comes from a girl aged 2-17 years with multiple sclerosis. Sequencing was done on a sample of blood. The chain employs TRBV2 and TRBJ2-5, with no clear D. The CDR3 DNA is TGTGCCAGCAGTGAAGATCTAAGGGTACGCGAGACCCAGTACTTC. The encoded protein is CASSEDLRVRETQYF.